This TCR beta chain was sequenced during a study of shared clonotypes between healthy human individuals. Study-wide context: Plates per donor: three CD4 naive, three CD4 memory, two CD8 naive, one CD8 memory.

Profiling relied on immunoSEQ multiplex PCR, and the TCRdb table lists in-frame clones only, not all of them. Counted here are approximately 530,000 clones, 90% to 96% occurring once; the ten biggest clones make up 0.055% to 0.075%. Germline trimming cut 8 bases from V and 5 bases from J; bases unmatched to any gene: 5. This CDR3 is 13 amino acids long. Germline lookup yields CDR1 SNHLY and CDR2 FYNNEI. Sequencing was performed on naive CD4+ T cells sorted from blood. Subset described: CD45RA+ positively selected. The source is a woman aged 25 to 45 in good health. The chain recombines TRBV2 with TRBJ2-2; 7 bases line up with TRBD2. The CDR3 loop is CASRGLSTGELFF. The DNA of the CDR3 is TGTGCCAGCCGGGGACTATCGACCGGGGAGCTGTTTTTT.